The 31 T cell receptor beta chains below were found in one sample sequenced in a study of cytomegalovirus exposure and HLA in healthy donors. Amplification used 60 Vbeta primers and 13 Jbeta primers. Sequencing used immunoSEQ multiplex PCR; TCRdb keeps in-frame clones, though not all of them. The sample has about 160,000 clones. Sequenced input: PBMCs. These receptors all stem from a woman aged 55-69 years in good health and CMV-seronegative.

The chain links TRBV19 to TRBJ2-7; 7 positions match TRBD1. Germline V CDR1 and CDR2: LNHDA, SQIVND (reference sequence). The V segment lost 4 bases and the J segment 3 bases; nucleotides outside the gene matches: 6. The CDR3 has 14 residues. CDR3: CASSTPGTDYEQYF. The CDR3 region has the DNA TGTGCCAGTAGTACTCCCGGGACAGACTACGAGCAGTACTTC.

V and J are TRBV18 and TRBJ2-7; D is perhaps TRBD2 (6 bases). V was pared by 2 bases and J by 6 bases, with 8 bases between. The CDR3 extends over 12 amino acids. CDR1 and CDR2 (germline): KGHSH, LQKENI. In DNA, the CDR3 is TGTGCCAGCTCACCAGGAGGGTTCGAGCAGTACTTC. As protein: CASSPGGFEQYF.

The genes are TRBV7-9 and TRBJ1-3, with a weak D call TRBD1 (5 bases). V lost 4 bases, J lost 0 bases, and 13 bases lay in between. The CDR3 is made up of 16 amino acids. CDR1 is SEHNR, CDR2 FQNEAQ, per germline (reference sequence). The chain's CDR3 is CASSSDRVLSGNTIYF. In DNA form, the CDR3 reads TGTGCCAGCAGCTCTGACAGAGTCCTCTCTGGAAACACCATATATTTT.

V gene TRBV18 combines with J gene TRBJ1-1; TRBD1 agrees at 7 bases. Germline CDR1 KGHSH, CDR2 LQKENI. The CDR3 loop spans 15 amino acids. Trimming at V came to 0 bases and at J to 6 bases, leaving 7 bases not matched to a gene. The CDR3 here is CASSPPFTGDPEAFF. CDR3 sequence (DNA): TGTGCCAGCTCACCACCGTTCACAGGGGACCCTGAAGCTTTCTTT.

The chain joins TRBV11-2 to TRBJ2-5, with a possible D match to TRBD1 (6 bases). This CDR3 is built from 15 residues. V lost 5 bases and J 2 bases, leaving 15 bases between the germline ends. Germline CDR1 is SGHAT and CDR2 is FQNNGV. The CDR3 DNA is TGTGCCAGCAGCATTTCGGGGACACTTCAAGAGACCCAGTACTTC. Translated, it gives CASSISGTLQETQYF. The entire variable domain, with the rest obtained from reference TRBV11-2 and TRBJ2-5, is as follows: EAGVAQSPRYKIIEKRQSVAFWCNPISGHATLYWYQQILGQGPKLLIQFQNNGVVDDSQLPKDRFSAERLKGVDSTLKIQPAKLEDSAVYLCASSISGTLQETQYFGPGTRLLVL.

The chain uses TRBV5-6 and TRBJ2-7, with 7 bases lining up with TRBD1. Trimming at V came to 4 bases and at J to 3 bases, leaving 4 bases not matched to a gene. Germline V gene sequence: CDR1 SGHDT, CDR2 YYEEEE. The CDR3 totals 13 residues. The CDR3 here is CASSQGQYYEQYF. CDR3 in DNA: TGTGCCAGCAGCCAGGGACAGTACTACGAGCAGTACTTC. Using reference TRBV5-6 and TRBJ2-7 for the parts outside the CDR3, the full variable domain is DAGVTQSPTHLIKTRGQQVTLRCSPKSGHDTVSWYQQALGQGPQFIFQYYEEEERQRGNFPDRFSGHQFPNYSSELNVNALLLGDSALYLCASSQGQYYEQYFGPGTRLTVT.

CDR3 sequence: CASSRTESYEQYF. As DNA, the CDR3 is TGTGCCAGCAGTCGGACTGAGTCCTACGAGCAGTACTTC. This rearrangement joins TRBV6-1 to TRBJ2-7; D may be TRBD2 (5 bases). Germline V CDR1 and CDR2: MNHNS, SASEGT. CDR3 length: 13 residues. The V and J ends lost 5 bases and 1 base respectively, with 9 bases between them.

The chain links TRBV12-5 to TRBJ2-7, with 9 bases lining up with TRBD1. The germline V gene encodes CDR1 LGHNT and CDR2 FRNRAP. V was clipped by 5 bases and J by 5 bases; unmatched bases: 7. The CDR3 is 14 amino acids. This chain's CDR3 is CASGPSGTGNEQYF. The CDR3 DNA follows: TGTGCTAGTGGTCCCTCCGGGACAGGGAACGAGCAGTACTTC.

The V call is TRBV2, the J call TRBJ1-5; D uncertain. In germline, CDR1 is SNHLY, CDR2 FYNNEI. The CDR3 consists of 11 residues. V dropped 4 bases and J dropped 5 bases, with 3 bases sitting between them. CDR3 bases: TGTGCCAGCAGTGTCGATCAGCCCCAGCATTTT. Translated, it gives CASSVDQPQHF. The complete variable domain, with remaining parts taken from reference TRBV2 and TRBJ1-5, reads EPEVTQTPSHQVTQMGQEVILRCVPISNHLYFYWYRQILGQKVEFLVSFYNNEISEKSEIFDDQFSVERPDGSNFTLKIRSTKLEDSAMYFCASSVDQPQHFGDGTRLSIL.

The chain carries TRBV5-1 and TRBJ2-7; D unresolved. V lost 0 bases and J 0 bases, leaving 7 bases between the germline ends. The CDR3 length is 14 residues. CDR1 and CDR2 (germline): SGHRS, YFSETQ. As DNA, the CDR3 is TGCGCCAGCAGCTTGGTCGAGGACTCCTACGAGCAGTACTTC. It codes for CASSLVEDSYEQYF.

V gene TRBV27 combines with J gene TRBJ1-5, with D perhaps TRBD1 (6 bases). The germline V gene has CDR1 MNHEY and CDR2 SMNVEV (reference sequence). V was pared by 3 bases and J by 4 bases, with 16 bases between. This CDR3 spans 16 amino acids. CDR3 in amino acids: CASSFAGAYGNQPQHF. CDR3 bases: TGTGCCAGCAGTTTCGCGGGGGCGTACGGTAATCAGCCCCAGCATTTT.

The J gene is TRBJ2-4, the V gene TRBV19; TRBD2 agrees at 9 bases. This CDR3 comprises 15 residues. Germline CDR1 is LNHDA and CDR2 is SQIVND (reference sequence). The V segment lost 6 bases and the J segment 1 base; nucleotides outside the gene matches: 4. The CDR3 nucleotides are TGTGCCAGTAGGCGGACTAGCGATGCCAAAAACATTCAGTACTTC. Its translation: CASRRTSDAKNIQYF.

The chain has TRBV7-2 and TRBJ2-2; no reliable D call. The CDR3 length is 16 residues. Per the germline V gene, CDR1 is SGHTA and CDR2 is FQGNSA. The ends were cut back, 2 bases at V and 0 bases at J, with 10 bases in the middle. The CDR3 sequence: CASSLLPSANTGELFF. CDR3 sequence (DNA): TGTGCCAGCAGCTTATTACCCAGCGCGAACACCGGGGAGCTGTTTTTT.

J is TRBJ2-3 and V is TRBV7-6; D ambiguous. The CDR3 extends over 12 amino acids. V lost 4 bases to trimming and J lost 7 bases, with 9 bases between them. CDR1 is SGHVS and CDR2 is FNYEAQ in the germline V gene. The CDR3 here is CASSSGQNTQYF. The CDR3 region has the DNA TGTGCCAGCAGCTCGGGTCAAAATACGCAGTATTTT.

This chain links TRBV6-5 with TRBJ1-5, with D uncertain. CDR1 and CDR2 (germline): MNHEY, SVGAGI. The CDR3 is 15 residues long. V gave up 4 bases and J gave up 0 bases, with 10 bases separating them. As DNA, the CDR3 is TGTGCCAGCAGTTCGAAGAGTTATAGCAATCAGCCCCAGCATTTT. Translating it yields CASSSKSYSNQPQHF.

This rearrangement joins TRBV6-5 to TRBJ1-1; tentatively, D is TRBD1 (5 bases). The ends were cut back, 7 bases at V and 1 base at J, with 13 bases in the middle. Germline V gene lookup returns CDR1 MNHEY and CDR2 SVGAGI. The CDR3 runs 14 residues. The CDR3 sequence: CASNKPGGNTEAFF. The CDR3 DNA follows: TGTGCCAGCAACAAACCCGGGGGGAACACTGAAGCTTTCTTT.

V usage is TRBV19 and J usage is TRBJ2-5; TRBD1 aligns across 8 bases. The CDR3 consists of 16 residues. Per the germline V gene, CDR1 is LNHDA and CDR2 is SQIVND (reference sequence). J lost 4 bases, V lost 0 bases, and 7 bases had no gene match. CDR3 region: CASSIDRGLGRETQYF. The CDR3 DNA is TGTGCCAGTAGTATAGACAGGGGGCTTGGAAGAGAGACCCAGTACTTC.

The chain recombines TRBV6-1 with TRBJ2-6, with D unclear. CDR1 and CDR2 (germline): MNHNS, SASEGT. The CDR3 is made up of 17 amino acids. V lost 3 bases to trimming and J lost 0 bases, with 12 bases between them. CDR3 nucleotides: TGTGCCAGCAGTGACAGGTCCCTAAGCTCTGGGGCCAACGTCCTGACTTTC. Translated, it gives CASSDRSLSSGANVLTF.

V and J are TRBV9 and TRBJ2-7; 8 positions match TRBD1. CDR1 is SGDLS, CDR2 YYNGEE, per germline. J was trimmed by 6 bases and V by 4 bases; bases with no gene match: 9. This CDR3 region has 14 residues. The CDR3 loop is CASSISGTGLEQYF. The CDR3 DNA reads TGTGCCAGCAGCATTTCCGGGACAGGCCTCGAGCAGTACTTC.

This sequence joins TRBV6-5 and TRBJ2-3; maybe TRBD1 (6 bases). Germline V lookup: CDR1 MNHEY, CDR2 SVGAGI. There are 13 residues in the CDR3. Between the trimmed V and J ends, which lost 0 bases and 6 bases, there was a span of 7 bases. The CDR3 DNA reads TGTGCCAGCAGTTACTCGAGGGGGGATACGCAGTATTTT. It encodes CASSYSRGDTQYF.

This sequence joins TRBV14 and TRBJ1-2; TRBD1 aligns across 7 bases. The trim removed 0 bases at V and 5 bases at J, leaving 9 bases unmatched. This CDR3 is built from 16 residues. Germline loops: CDR1 SGHDN, CDR2 FVKESK. The CDR3 here is CASSQDPGRDRYGYTF. CDR3 DNA: TGTGCCAGCAGCCAAGACCCCGGCCGGGACAGATATGGCTACACCTTC.

The gene calls are TRBV29-1 and TRBJ2-5, with 7 bases fitting TRBD2. Germline V gene sequence: CDR1 SQVTM, CDR2 ANQGSEA. With V trimmed by 6 bases and J by 4 bases, 11 bases remained unmatched. This CDR3 has 14 residues. CDR3 nucleotides: TGCAGCGTCACGCCGGGCCCGGGAGGAGAGACCCAGTACTTC. It yields the protein CSVTPGPGGETQYF.

The chain is built from TRBV10-3 and TRBJ2-1; TRBD2 is a possible D gene (6 bases). The ends were cut back, 1 base at V and 3 bases at J, with 13 bases in the middle. Germline CDR1 and CDR2: ENHRY and SYGVKD. The CDR3 has 16 amino acids. CDR3 loop: CAISEYAGRGYNEQFF. The CDR3 coding sequence is TGTGCCATCAGTGAGTATGCGGGAAGAGGCTACAATGAGCAGTTCTTC.

J is TRBJ2-6 and V is TRBV9; 7 bases map to TRBD1. Germline CDR1 and CDR2: SGDLS and YYNGEE. This CDR3 region has 15 residues. V shed 3 bases, J shed 2 bases, and the junction held 2 bases outside the gene matches. CDR3 nucleotide sequence: TGTGCCAGCAGCGCCACAGGGGCTGGGGCCAACGTCCTGACTTTC. Its translation is CASSATGAGANVLTF.

The rearrangement links TRBV18 to TRBJ1-4, with D perhaps matching TRBD1 (6 bases). Germline values: CDR1 KGHSH, CDR2 LQKENI. The CDR3 has 14 amino acids. Trimming removed 6 bases from V and 1 base from J, with 9 bases in between. CDR3 amino acids: CASSWTVTNEKLFF. The CDR3 DNA reads TGTGCCAGCTCTTGGACAGTAACTAATGAAAAACTGTTTTTT.

This rearrangement joins TRBV21-1 to TRBJ2-3; the D segment call TRBD2 is taken from the table without a DNA check. TRBV21-1 is described as a pseudogene. CDR3 length: 13 amino acids. The CDR3 region has the DNA TGTGCCAGCAAGGCGGGGGGCACAGATACGCAGTATTTT. This translates into CASKAGGTDTQYF.

The V gene is TRBV6-5, the J gene TRBJ2-1, with no clear D. Germline lookup yields CDR1 MNHEY and CDR2 SVGAGI. Trimming shortened V by 6 bases and J by 8 bases, and 8 bases separated the two germline ends. The CDR3 is 11 residues long. DNA for the CDR3: TGTGCCAGCAGGCAGGTAGATGAGCAGTTCTTC. Its translation: CASRQVDEQFF.

This chain's CDR3 is CASSFSGQTGNTIYF. CDR3 bases: TGTGCCAGCAGTTTTTCGGGACAGACTGGAAACACCATATATTTT. This chain joins TRBV27 and TRBJ1-3, with 7 bases fitting TRBD1. The CDR3 consists of 15 residues. The J segment lost 2 bases and the V segment lost 3 bases, leaving 4 bases of the junction unmatched. CDR1 is MNHEY and CDR2 is SMNVEV in the germline V gene (reference sequence).

The J gene is TRBJ1-5, the V gene TRBV7-8, with D unclear. The CDR3 has 13 residues. V was pared by 2 bases and J by 9 bases, with 11 bases between. Looked up from germline, CDR1 is SGHVS and CDR2 is FQNEAQ. CDR3 in DNA: TGTGCCAGCAGCTTAAGGGCAGGAGGGCCCCAGCATTTT. This translates into CASSLRAGGPQHF.

This chain links TRBV5-4 with TRBJ2-1; 8 bases fit TRBD1. From germline, CDR1 is SGHNT and CDR2 YYREEE (reference sequence). This CDR3 contains 14 residues. With V trimmed by 3 bases and J by 5 bases, 4 bases remained unmatched. The CDR3 sequence is CASSWGQENNEQFF. The CDR3 DNA is TGTGCCAGCAGCTGGGGACAGGAAAACAATGAGCAGTTCTTC.

The genes are TRBV5-4 and TRBJ1-6; a weak D match, TRBD1 (6 bases). Germline lookup yields CDR1 SGHNT and CDR2 YYREEE (reference sequence). CDR3 size: 15 residues. V shed 1 base and J shed 9 bases, with 14 bases lying between them. The CDR3 DNA reads TGTGCCAGCAGCTTGCAGGGGCGATTCGGTTCACCCCTCCACTTT. Amino acids: CASSLQGRFGSPLHF.